The 29 T cell receptor beta chains below all came from one sample that was sequenced in a study of OX40 agonist ivuxolimab in advanced cancers. TCRdb's table, derived via immunoSEQ multiplex PCR, lists solely in-frame clones and lacks some. Of 70,000 to 100,000 clones in the sample, around 84% were seen once. Sequenced material: CD4+ or CD8+ T cells sorted from blood, taken in a trial of the OX40 agonist ivuxolimab. These receptors came from an adult with an advanced solid tumor such as melanoma, head and neck, liver or kidney cancer.

This chain links TRBV7-3 with TRBJ2-3; unclear D gene. V was shortened by 1 base and J by 3 bases, with 11 bases between the two germline ends. The length of the CDR3 is 15 residues. CDR1 and CDR2 (germline): SGHTA, FQGTGA. CDR3 protein: CASSLRGIGTDTQYF. In DNA form, the CDR3 reads TGTGCCAGCAGCTTAAGGGGAATCGGTACAGATACGCAGTATTTT.

The CDR3 bases are TGTGCCAGCAGATGGGGGACTAGCGGATACAATGAGCAGTTCTTC. The encoded protein is CASRWGTSGYNEQFF. The V gene is TRBV2, the J gene TRBJ2-1; the match to TRBD2 covers 11 bases. J lost 4 bases, V lost 6 bases, and 5 bases had no gene match. Germline CDR1 is SNHLY and CDR2 is FYNNEI. CDR3 length: 15 amino acids.

The chain links TRBV29-1 to TRBJ2-5, with 15 bases fitting TRBD2. Trimming cost V 5 bases and J 4 bases; bases outside gene matches: 11. The CDR3 is made up of 17 amino acids. CDR1 is SQVTM, CDR2 ANQGSEA, per germline. Here the CDR3 reads CSVHRAKGLAGGETQYF. CDR3 sequence (DNA): TGCAGCGTTCACCGCGCAAAGGGACTAGCGGGGGGAGAGACCCAGTACTTC.

This chain links TRBV7-3 with TRBJ2-1, with TRBD2 matching over 7 bases. Germline CDR1 reads SGHTA; CDR2 reads FQGTGA. The V segment lost 5 bases and the J segment 1 base; nucleotides outside the gene matches: 11. The CDR3 spans 17 residues. CDR3 in amino acids: CASSQTSRRGSYNEQFF. DNA for the CDR3: TGTGCCAGCAGCCAGACTAGCAGGAGAGGTTCCTACAATGAGCAGTTCTTC.

The chain uses TRBV11-3 and TRBJ2-5; no definite D call. The J call may be in error: the DNA end matches TRBJ2-7 better. The CDR3 runs 13 residues. CDR1 is SGHNT, CDR2 YENEEA, per germline. The chain's CDR3 is CASSLESSYEQYF. DNA of the CDR3: TGTGCCAGCAGCTTGGAAAGCTCCTACGAGCAGTACTTC.

The V call is TRBV7-2, the J call TRBJ2-5; unclear D gene. The germline CDR1 and CDR2 sequences are SGHTA and FQGNSA. The CDR3 has 11 residues. V was clipped by 3 bases and J by 5 bases, with 4 bases between them. CDR3 DNA sequence: TGTGCCAGCAGCTTGTGGGAGACCCAGTACTTC. This translates into CASSLWETQYF.

This chain links TRBV6-1 with TRBJ2-7, with D tentatively TRBD1 (5 bases). Trimming removed 8 bases from V and 2 bases from J, with 16 bases in between. The germline gives CDR1 MNHNS, CDR2 SASEGT. The CDR3 spans 14 residues. The CDR3 sequence is CASSRGAYAYEQYF. The DNA of the CDR3 is TGTGCCAGCTCTAGGGGCGCATATGCCTACGAGCAGTACTTC.

The chain uses TRBV7-2 and TRBJ2-5; 9 nucleotides line up with TRBD2. This CDR3 has 16 amino acids. V shed 0 bases and J 5 bases; nucleotides not matched to a gene: 7. Germline V gene sequence: CDR1 SGHTA, CDR2 FQGNSA. CDR3 DNA: TGTGCCAGCAGCTTAGCGGGCGGGGGGGCTTGGGAGACCCAGTACTTC. It yields the protein CASSLAGGGAWETQYF. Looking up the rest from reference TRBV7-2 and TRBJ2-5 gives the full variable domain: GAGVSQSPSNKVTEKGKDVELRCDPISGHTALYWYRQSLGQGLEFLIYFQGNSAPDKSGLPSDRFSAERTGGSVSTLTIQRTQQEDSAVYLCASSLAGGGAWETQYFGPGTRLLVL.

The chain links TRBV5-1 to TRBJ1-3, with 10 bases fitting TRBD1. This CDR3 is 16 amino acids long. J lost 0 bases, V lost 0 bases, and 0 bases had no gene match. CDR1 and CDR2 from the germline V gene are SGHRS and YFSETQ. The DNA for the CDR3 is TGCGCCAGCAGCTTGGGGGACAGGGGCTCTGGAAACACCATATATTTT. This gives the protein CASSLGDRGSGNTIYF.

This clone was picked up one time. The chain carries TRBV7-9 and TRBJ1-2, with a possible D match to TRBD1 (5 bases). V was pared by 5 bases and J by 1 base, with 14 bases between. Germline V CDR1 and CDR2: SEHNR, FQNEAQ (reference sequence). The CDR3 is 15 amino acids. Here the CDR3 reads CASSERDSVNYGYTF. The CDR3 nucleotides are TGTGCCAGCAGCGAACGGGACTCAGTTAACTATGGCTACACCTTC.

This clone has just a few counts. The chain joins TRBV30 to TRBJ1-6; possible D gene TRBD1, 6 bases. There are 17 residues in the CDR3. With 0 bases removed from V and 1 base from J, the gap between germline ends came to 13 bases. Germline V lookup: CDR1 GTSNPN, CDR2 SVGIG (reference sequence). CDR3 in DNA: TGTGCCTGGAGTGTACGGCAGGGGAGGTCCTATAATTCACCCCTCCACTTT. It specifies CAWSVRQGRSYNSPLHF. Full variable domain (rest looked up from reference TRBV30 and TRBJ1-6): SQTIHQWPATLVQPVGSPLSLECTVEGTSNPNLYWYRQAAGRGLQLLFYSVGIGQISSEVPQNLSASRPQDRQFILSSKKLLLSDSGFYLCAWSVRQGRSYNSPLHFGNGTRLTVT.

The chain recombines TRBV7-3 with TRBJ2-3; D is undetermined. The CDR3 has 18 residues. CDR1 and CDR2 from the germline V gene are SGHTA and FQGTGA. Trimming stripped 5 bases from V and 0 bases from J, with 21 bases between. CDR3 region: CASSPLITASFSTDTQYF. In DNA, the CDR3 is TGTGCCAGCAGCCCTCTTATCACGGCCAGCTTTAGCACAGATACGCAGTATTTT.

The chain combines TRBV10-3 with TRBJ2-2; D might be TRBD1 (5 bases). V was clipped by 6 bases and J by 5 bases, with 10 bases between them. The CDR3 totals 13 residues. Germline lookup yields CDR1 ENHRY and CDR2 SYGVKD. DNA for the CDR3: TGTGCCATCAGACAGGTTTTGACCGGGGAGCTGTTTTTT. Its protein product is CAIRQVLTGELFF.

V is TRBV6-5 and J is TRBJ1-2; the D gene is possibly TRBD1 (5 bases). V was cut by 8 bases and J by 0 bases, with 10 bases left in between. Germline V gene lookup returns CDR1 MNHEY and CDR2 SVGAGI. The CDR3 runs 13 residues. CDR3 DNA: TGTGCCAGCGGGGCCCGACCTAACTATGGCTACACCTTC. Translating gives CASGARPNYGYTF.

This sequence joins TRBV5-4 and TRBJ2-5; D may be TRBD2 (6 bases). Trimming removed 3 bases from V and 5 bases from J, with 11 bases in between. The CDR3 consists of 13 residues. Looked up from germline, CDR1 is SGHNT and CDR2 is YYREEE (reference sequence). CDR3 amino acids: CASSYPGRETQYF. The CDR3 region has the DNA TGTGCCAGCAGCTACCCAGGGAGGGAGACCCAGTACTTC.

CDR3 nucleotides: TGTGCCAGCAGCCGGGACGGGGGGGACTCCTATAATTCACCCCTCCACTTT. Its translation: CASSRDGGDSYNSPLHF. The V and J genes are TRBV5-4 and TRBJ1-6; tentative D call: TRBD1 (5 bases). Trimming cost V 4 bases and J 0 bases, with 14 bases left between them. From germline, CDR1 is SGHNT and CDR2 YYREEE (reference sequence). This CDR3 spans 17 amino acids.

V is TRBV28 and J is TRBJ2-7; D unresolved. Germline CDR1 reads MDHEN; CDR2 reads SYDVKM. This CDR3 is built from 13 residues. V was cut by 3 bases and J by 6 bases, with 12 bases left in between. CDR3 protein: CASSLSRTVEQYV. The CDR3 DNA sequence: TGTGCCAGCAGTTTGAGTAGAACGGTCGAGCAGTACGTC.

The rearrangement links TRBV6-5 to TRBJ2-3; no definite D call. V shed 1 base and J shed 2 bases, with 7 bases lying between them. Germline V lookup: CDR1 MNHEY, CDR2 SVGAGI. The CDR3 extends over 14 amino acids. The CDR3 sequence: CASSYLAVTDTQYF. CDR3 in DNA: TGTGCCAGCAGTTACTTGGCAGTCACAGATACGCAGTATTTT.

The rearrangement links TRBV7-2 to TRBJ2-5; D is possibly TRBD2 (6 bases). Germline V lookup: CDR1 SGHTA, CDR2 FQGNSA. V was clipped by 5 bases and J by 2 bases, with 18 bases between them. The CDR3 sequence is 16 residues long. In nucleotides, the CDR3 is TGTGCCAGCAGCCCGGTGGGGGGTAAGAGTCAAGAGACCCAGTACTTC. Its translation: CASSPVGGKSQETQYF.

The gene calls are TRBV19 and TRBJ1-6, with D possibly being TRBD1 (6 bases). Germline values: CDR1 LNHDA, CDR2 SQIVND (reference sequence). CDR3 length: 14 residues. V was clipped by 4 bases and J by 10 bases, with 14 bases between them. CDR3 sequence reads: CASSKAGAESPLHF. The CDR3 nucleotides are TGTGCCAGTAGTAAGGCAGGGGCCGAATCACCCCTCCACTTT.

The gene calls are TRBV10-3 and TRBJ1-5, with a tentative D call TRBD1 (5 bases). The V end lost 8 bases, the J end lost 5 bases, and 10 bases lay between the germline ends. Germline lookup yields CDR1 ENHRY and CDR2 SYGVKD. The CDR3 covers 12 residues. The CDR3 region is CAIRGGDQPQHF. The CDR3 DNA sequence: TGTGCCATCCGGGGAGGGGATCAGCCCCAGCATTTT.

The rearrangement joins TRBV19 to TRBJ1-5, with TRBD1 matching over 8 bases. The CDR3 covers 18 residues. V lost 5 bases, J lost 3 bases, and 15 bases stayed unmatched. The V gene's germline CDR1 is LNHDA and CDR2 SQIVND (reference sequence). The CDR3 DNA reads TGTGCCAGTAGTGCCTCAGGACAGGGAAGAGGTCTCAATCAGCCCCAGCATTTT. As protein: CASSASGQGRGLNQPQHF. Together with reference TRBV19 and TRBJ1-5, the CDR3 gives the full variable domain: DGGITQSPKYLFRKEGQNVTLSCEQNLNHDAMYWYRQDPGQGLRLIYYSQIVNDFQKGDIAEGYSVSREKKESFPLTVTSAQKNPTAFYLCASSASGQGRGLNQPQHFGDGTRLSIL.

The chain combines TRBV6-5 with TRBJ1-5; D perhaps matches TRBD1 (5 bases). Germline V gene lookup returns CDR1 MNHEY and CDR2 SVGAGI. The CDR3 spans 13 residues. Between the trimmed V and J ends, which lost 7 bases and 5 bases, there was a span of 12 bases. The CDR3 loop reads CASTRRGDQPQHF. CDR3 in DNA: TGTGCCAGCACCCGACGGGGGGATCAGCCCCAGCATTTT.

The sample holds one count of this clone. The genes are TRBV2 and TRBJ2-5, with 10 bases fitting TRBD1. The end of the DNA fits TRBJ2-7 better, so the J call may be wrong. Germline CDR1 reads SNHLY; CDR2 reads FYNNEI. The CDR3 has 14 residues. CDR3 protein: CASSWTGGTYEQYF. CDR3 in DNA: TGTGCCAGCAGTTGGACAGGGGGAACCTACGAGCAGTACTTC.

The J gene is TRBJ2-1, the V gene TRBV10-3; 7 bases agree with TRBD2. V shed 7 bases, J shed 3 bases, and the junction held 6 bases outside the gene matches. CDR1 is ENHRY and CDR2 is SYGVKD in the germline V gene. The CDR3 loop spans 14 amino acids. The CDR3 is CAIMGRGIYNEQFF. For the CDR3, the DNA is TGTGCCATCATGGGGCGGGGGATCTACAATGAGCAGTTCTTC.

The chain is built from TRBV4-1 and TRBJ1-3; D call uncertain. The germline gives CDR1 MGHRA, CDR2 YSYEKL. Trimming shortened V by 0 bases and J by 3 bases, and 6 bases separated the two germline ends. The CDR3 has 14 residues. CDR3 DNA sequence: TGCGCCAGCAGCCAAGAGCCAGATGGAAACACCATATATTTT. It translates to CASSQEPDGNTIYF.

V gene TRBV10-1 combines with J gene TRBJ1-3; D remains ambiguous. Deletions cut 0 bases from V and 0 bases from J, with 12 bases between. The CDR3 totals 17 residues. In germline, CDR1 is WNHNN, CDR2 SYGVQD (reference sequence). Here the CDR3 DNA reads TGCGCCAGCAGTGAGTCTCTGACGGAGAGCTCTGGAAACACCATATATTTT. Amino acid sequence: CASSESLTESSGNTIYF.

The chain combines TRBV7-9 with TRBJ2-3; TRBD1 matches at 7 bases. Germline V gives CDR1 SEHNR, CDR2 FQNEAQ (reference sequence). The CDR3 runs 15 residues. Germline trimming cut 5 bases from V and 0 bases from J; bases unmatched to any gene: 5. The CDR3 DNA is TGTGCCAGCAGCGGGCCGGGACAGAGCACAGATACGCAGTATTTT. Translated: CASSGPGQSTDTQYF.

CDR3 sequence (DNA): TGTGCCAGCAGTGCCTCGGGACAGGGTCATGGCTATGGCTACACCTTC. Encoded protein: CASSASGQGHGYGYTF. V usage is TRBV28 and J usage is TRBJ1-2, with 9 bases lining up with TRBD1. Per the germline V gene, CDR1 is MDHEN and CDR2 is SYDVKM. Germline trimming cut 5 bases from V and 4 bases from J; bases unmatched to any gene: 11. CDR3 length: 16 residues.